One and the same sample provided the 4 T cell receptor beta chains below, sequenced in a study of cytotoxic CD8 clonotypes in ibrutinib-treated CLL. Clones were read by immunoSEQ multiplex PCR, and TCRdb kept only the in-frame ones, dropping some. The table shows approximately 320,000 clones, with 67% occurring only once. Sequenced here: PBMCs, sampled after 36 months of ibrutinib treatment. These receptors came from a human donor with chronic lymphocytic leukemia.

The V call is TRBV2, the J call TRBJ1-3; no reliable D call. There are 10 residues in the CDR3. Deletions cut 7 bases from V and 4 bases from J, with 2 bases between. Germline CDR1 SNHLY, CDR2 FYNNEI. DNA of the CDR3: TGTGCCAGCAACGGAAACACCATATATTTT. Translating gives CASNGNTIYF.

This clone was recorded a few times. V is TRBV10-3 and J is TRBJ1-1, with unresolved D. Trimming shortened V by 2 bases and J by 4 bases, and 8 bases separated the two germline ends. CDR1 ENHRY and CDR2 SYGVKD come from the germline V gene. The CDR3 length is 13 residues. The CDR3 protein is CAISENPGTEAFF. The CDR3 bases are TGTGCCATCAGTGAGAATCCGGGCACTGAAGCTTTCTTT.

The chain joins TRBV9 to TRBJ2-2, with 7 bases identical to TRBD1. Losses at the gene ends were 3 bases for V and 4 bases for J; bases not matched to a gene: 6. The CDR3 consists of 15 residues. Germline V gene lookup returns CDR1 SGDLS and CDR2 YYNGEE. CDR3: CASSGRDRSTGELFF. Here the CDR3 DNA reads TGTGCCAGCAGCGGACGGGACAGAAGCACCGGGGAGCTGTTTTTT.

This clone was seen only once. This sequence joins TRBV6-5 and TRBJ1-6; D perhaps matches TRBD1 (5 bases). The germline CDR1 and CDR2 sequences are MNHEY and SVGAGI. V was clipped by 0 bases and J by 10 bases, with 13 bases between them. The CDR3 consists of 15 residues. The CDR3 DNA is TGTGCCAGCAGTTACTCGCCAGGGACGGAATCACCCCTCCACTTT. It is translated as CASSYSPGTESPLHF.